This T cell receptor beta chain came from a study of T cell responses to AZD1222 COVID-19 vaccine. Study-level information: Second-dose schedules of about 4 or about 12 weeks were combined.

This clone was seen once. The antigen is undetermined. This CDR3 spans 15 amino acids. Trimming took 4 bases from V and 4 from J; bases not matched to a gene: 10. CDR1 is SGHDT and CDR2 is YYEEEE in the germline V gene. The method was immunoSEQ multiplex PCR; TCRdb's version includes in-frame clones alone and lacks a portion of them. The table lists about 81,000 clones, about 92% of them singletons, with 5% to 5.5% in the top ten. Findings of the study overall: Sampled repertoires all dated from after the peak T cell response. Seropositivity was recorded at baseline in only 6 or 7 AZD1222 recipients. Donors were chiefly white British, with a greater number of females, and clonal diversity was perhaps underestimated.

The origin of this receptor is an adult in good health. V and J are TRBV5-6 and TRBJ1-2, with 7 bases aligning to TRBD1. This specimen was peripheral blood, taken on day 0 of AZD1222 vaccination. The CDR3 spells CASSRYTSGGYGYTF. The CDR3 DNA reads TGTGCCAGCAGCCGATACACTTCAGGGGGCTATGGCTACACCTTC. The complete variable domain, with remaining parts taken from reference TRBV5-6 and TRBJ1-2, reads DAGVTQSPTHLIKTRGQQVTLRCSPKSGHDTVSWYQQALGQGPQFIFQYYEEEERQRGNFPDRFSGHQFPNYSSELNVNALLLGDSALYLCASSRYTSGGYGYTFGSGTRLTVV.